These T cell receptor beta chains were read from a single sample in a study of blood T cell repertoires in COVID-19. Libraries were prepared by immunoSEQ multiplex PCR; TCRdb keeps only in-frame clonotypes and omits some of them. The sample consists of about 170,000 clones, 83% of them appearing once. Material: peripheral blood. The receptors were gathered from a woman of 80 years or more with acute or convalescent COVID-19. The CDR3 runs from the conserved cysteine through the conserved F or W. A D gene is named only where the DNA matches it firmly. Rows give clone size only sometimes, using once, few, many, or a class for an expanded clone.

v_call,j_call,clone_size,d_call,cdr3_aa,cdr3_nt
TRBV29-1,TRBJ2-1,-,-,CSVGPGEEQFF,TGCAGCGTTGGGCCGGGAGAGGAGCAGTTCTTC
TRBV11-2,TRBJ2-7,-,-,CASSLVQGRTYEQYF,TGTGCCAGCAGCTTAGTGCAGGGTCGAACCTACGAGCAGTACTTC
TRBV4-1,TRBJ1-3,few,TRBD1,CASSQEPTGGSGNTIYF,TGCGCCAGCAGCCAAGAGCCGACAGGGGGCTCTGGAAACACCATATATTTT
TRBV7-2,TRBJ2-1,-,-,CASSLAYGGAYNEQFF,TGTGCCAGCAGCTTAGCTTACGGCGGAGCCTACAATGAGCAGTTCTTC
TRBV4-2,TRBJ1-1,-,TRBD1,CASSRDRVSPAEAFF,TGTGCCAGCAGCCGGGACAGGGTATCACCGGCTGAAGCTTTCTTT
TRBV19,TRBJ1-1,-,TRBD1,CASSSQGAGTEAFF,TGTGCCAGTAGTTCCCAGGGGGCAGGTACTGAAGCTTTCTTT
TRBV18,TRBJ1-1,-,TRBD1,CASSPGTGLPEAFF,TGTGCCAGCTCACCAGGGACAGGCTTACCTGAAGCTTTCTTT
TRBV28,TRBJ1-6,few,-,CASSLSKRKGLAHSYNSPLHF,TGTGCCAGCAGTTTATCGAAGAGAAAGGGGCTGGCACACTCCTATAATTCACCCCTCCACTTT
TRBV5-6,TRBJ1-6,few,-,CASSLEAGPTSPLHF,TGTGCCAGCAGCTTGGAGGCGGGTCCCACTTCACCCCTCCACTTT
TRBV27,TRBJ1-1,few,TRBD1,CASMLDRENTEAFF,TGTGCCAGCATGCTAGACAGGGAGAACACTGAAGCTTTCTTT
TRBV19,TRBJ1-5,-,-,CASSISMDQPQHF,TGTGCCAGTAGTATAAGCATGGATCAGCCCCAGCATTTT
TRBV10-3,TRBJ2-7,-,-,CAISDRVSYEQYF,TGTGCCATCAGTGACAGGGTATCCTACGAGCAGTACTTC
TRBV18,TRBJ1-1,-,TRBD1,CASSPEQGGIGEAFF,TGTGCCAGCTCACCAGAACAGGGGGGCATCGGTGAAGCTTTCTTT
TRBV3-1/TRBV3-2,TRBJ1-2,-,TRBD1,CASSPGTGGYQGYTF,TGTGCCAGCAGCCCCGGGACAGGAGGTTACCAAGGCTACACCTTC
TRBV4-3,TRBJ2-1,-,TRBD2,CASSPRLAGYNEQFF,TGCGCCAGCAGCCCCAGACTAGCGGGGTACAATGAGCAGTTCTTC
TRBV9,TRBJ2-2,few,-,CASSVGTYMAGLFF,TGTGCCAGCAGCGTAGGGACCTACATGGCGGGGCTGTTTTTT
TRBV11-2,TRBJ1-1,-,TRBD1,CASSTAVTGVGAFF,TGTGCCAGCAGCACGGCTGTTACAGGGGTTGGCGCTTTCTTT
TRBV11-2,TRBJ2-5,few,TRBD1,CASSLGPGQGHQETQYF,TGTGCCAGCAGCTTAGGGCCGGGACAGGGTCACCAAGAGACCCAGTACTTC
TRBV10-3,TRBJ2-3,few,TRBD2,CAISGSGAGGPTDTQYF,TGTGCCATCAGTGGATCAGGAGCGGGGGGTCCCACAGATACGCAGTATTTT
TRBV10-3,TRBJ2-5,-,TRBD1,CAISEGTGSRETQYF,TGTGCCATCAGCGAGGGGACAGGGAGTAGGGAGACCCAGTACTTC
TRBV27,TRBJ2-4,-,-,CASSLSLLIAKNIQYF,TGTGCCAGCAGTTTATCATTACTGATAGCCAAAAACATTCAGTACTTC
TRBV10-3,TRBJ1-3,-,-,CAISRSGNTIYF,TGTGCCATCAGCAGGTCCGGAAACACCATATATTTT
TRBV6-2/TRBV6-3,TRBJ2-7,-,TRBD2,CASSLFASGSKNEQYF,TGTGCCAGCAGCCTATTTGCGAGCGGGAGCAAAAACGAGCAGTACTTC
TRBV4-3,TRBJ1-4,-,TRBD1,CASSQSAGTVNEKLFF,TGCGCCAGCAGCCAGAGCGCCGGGACAGTTAATGAAAAACTGTTTTTT
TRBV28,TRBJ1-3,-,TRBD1,CASSKTSTGDSSGNTIYF,TGTGCCAGCAGTAAAACTAGTACAGGGGACAGCTCTGGAAACACCATATATTTT
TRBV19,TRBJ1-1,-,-,CASSDRPLNTEAFF,TGTGCCAGTAGTGACAGACCTTTGAACACTGAAGCTTTCTTT
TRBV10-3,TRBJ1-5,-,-,CAISEEQNQPQHF,TGTGCCATCAGTGAGGAGCAAAATCAGCCCCAGCATTTT
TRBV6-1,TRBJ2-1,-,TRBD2,CASSEAASGGGEQFF,TGTGCCAGCAGTGAAGCTGCTAGCGGAGGAGGTGAGCAGTTCTTC
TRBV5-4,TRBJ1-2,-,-,CASSSTDYGYTF,TGTGCCAGCAGCTCAACAGACTATGGCTACACCTTC
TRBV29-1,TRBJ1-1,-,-,CSVISTTEAFF,TGCAGCGTTATCAGTACCACTGAAGCTTTCTTT
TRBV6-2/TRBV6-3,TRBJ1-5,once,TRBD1,CASSYRQGFNQPQHF,TGTGCCAGCAGTTACAGACAGGGTTTCAATCAGCCCCAGCATTTT
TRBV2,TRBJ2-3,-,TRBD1,CASSETGSPADTQYF,TGTGCCAGCAGCGAGACAGGGTCCCCCGCAGATACGCAGTATTTT
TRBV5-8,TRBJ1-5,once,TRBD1,CASSRQGGSNQPQHF,TGTGCCAGCAGCCGACAGGGGGGTAGCAATCAGCCCCAGCATTTT
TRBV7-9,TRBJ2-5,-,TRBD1,CASSPGQGRETQYF,TGTGCCAGCAGCCCGGGACAGGGCCGAGAGACCCAGTACTTC
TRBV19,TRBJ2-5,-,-,CASSALGPGETQYF,TGTGCCAGTAGTGCCCTTGGTCCGGGGGAGACCCAGTACTTC
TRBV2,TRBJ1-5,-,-,CASSSQGISNQPQHF,TGTGCCAGCAGTTCCCAGGGAATTAGCAATCAGCCCCAGCATTTT
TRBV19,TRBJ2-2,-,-,CASSGGLAWSGELFF,TGTGCCAGTAGTGGCGGGCTAGCGTGGTCCGGGGAGCTGTTTTTT
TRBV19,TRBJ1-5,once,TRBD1,CASSHPGTGGSQPQHF,TGTGCCAGTAGTCACCCCGGGACAGGGGGGTCTCAGCCCCAGCATTTT
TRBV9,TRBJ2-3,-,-,CASSPQGTAQYF,TGTGCCAGCAGCCCACAGGGGACTGCGCAGTATTTT
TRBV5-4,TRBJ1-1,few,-,CASRPWGGTEAFF,TGTGCCAGCAGGCCATGGGGGGGGACTGAAGCTTTCTTT